These 17 T cell receptor beta chains came from one sample sequenced in a study of CD8+ T cells in alopecia areata. TCR sequencing used cDNA made by reverse transcription of extracted RNA. Measured with immunoSEQ multiplex PCR; TCRdb has only the in-frame clones, and not every one. The profile shows more than 100,000 clones, just over 85% of them singletons. The treatment is: oral pan-JAK inhibitor, 5-10 mg twice daily. Sequenced material: CD8+ T cells sorted from blood, taken at approximately week 31, from a patient treated with tofacitinib. The receptors shown here come from a human donor with alopecia areata.

The chain recombines TRBV30 with TRBJ2-3, with D uncertain. The V end lost 1 base, the J end lost 5 bases, and 4 bases lay between the germline ends. The germline CDR1 and CDR2 sequences are GTSNPN and SVGIG (reference sequence). The CDR3 is 11 residues long. CDR3 sequence reads: CAWSELDTQYF. The DNA for the CDR3 is TGTGCCTGGAGTGAACTAGATACGCAGTATTTT.

The chain has TRBV2 and TRBJ2-2; TRBD1 agrees at 8 bases. The CDR3 spans 15 residues. J gave up 0 bases and V 8 bases, and 5 bases lay outside the gene matches. Germline values: CDR1 SNHLY, CDR2 FYNNEI. The CDR3 nucleotides read TGTGCCAGCGGCGGACAGGGAGCGAACACCGGGGAGCTGTTTTTT. This sequence encodes CASGGQGANTGELFF.

This rearrangement joins TRBV29-1 to TRBJ1-2; D uncertain. The CDR3 sequence is 12 residues long. Per germline, CDR1 SQVTM and CDR2 ANQGSEA. V was pared by 6 bases and J by 7 bases, with 15 bases between. The CDR3: CSVQVRSGGYTF. In nucleotides, the CDR3 is TGCAGCGTCCAAGTTCGGTCTGGTGGCTACACCTTC.

This clone was seen more than once but under ten times. This chain uses TRBV4-1 with TRBJ2-1; 13 bases are a match to TRBD2. The CDR3 is 17 amino acids. After removal of 1 base from V and 9 bases from J, the junction contained 9 bases not matched to a gene. Germline V CDR1 and CDR2: MGHRA, YSYEKL. CDR3 DNA sequence: TGCGCCAGCAGCCAAGGGGATACTAGCGGGGGGGCAGGTGAGCAGTTCTTC. Its translation is CASSQGDTSGGAGEQFF.

The chain carries TRBV19 and TRBJ2-1; TRBD1 matches 7 bases. Germline values: CDR1 LNHDA, CDR2 SQIVND (reference sequence). The CDR3 sequence is 16 residues long. The trim removed 9 bases at V and 6 bases at J, leaving 17 bases unmatched. The CDR3 DNA reads TGTGCCAGCGCATCTTGGGACAGTTTGTTGGCCAATGAGCAGTTCTTC. Translating gives CASASWDSLLANEQFF. Full variable domain (rest looked up from reference TRBV19 and TRBJ2-1): DGGITQSPKYLFRKEGQNVTLSCEQNLNHDAMYWYRQDPGQGLRLIYYSQIVNDFQKGDIAEGYSVSREKKESFPLTVTSAQKNPTAFYLCASASWDSLLANEQFFGPGTRLTVL.

The chain links TRBV18 to TRBJ2-3; D gene unclear. V was shortened by 0 bases and J by 4 bases, with 5 bases between the two germline ends. Germline V CDR1 and CDR2: KGHSH, LQKENI. The CDR3 consists of 13 residues. Here the CDR3 reads CASSPPVADTQYF. Here the CDR3 DNA reads TGTGCCAGCTCACCACCGGTAGCAGATACGCAGTATTTT.

The CDR3 coding sequence is TGTGCCAGCACCCCCGGGGGGGGGCATTCCTACAATGAGCAGTTCTTC. It encodes CASTPGGGHSYNEQFF. J is TRBJ2-1 and V is TRBV7-9, with 8 bases lining up with TRBD2. V dropped 7 bases and J dropped 1; count of bases not matched to a gene: 9. Germline-derived CDR1 and CDR2 are SEHNR and FQNEAQ (reference sequence). The CDR3 covers 16 residues.

The chain links TRBV10-3 to TRBJ1-1, with a tentative D call TRBD1 (6 bases). The CDR3 spans 17 residues. In germline, CDR1 is ENHRY, CDR2 SYGVKD. V was clipped by 0 bases and J by 2 bases, with 16 bases between them. The chain's CDR3 is CAISESIGPQGNTEAFF. In DNA, the CDR3 is TGTGCCATCAGTGAGTCGATCGGACCACAGGGCAACACTGAAGCTTTCTTT.

This clone was recorded only once. The genes are TRBV10-2 and TRBJ2-2, with D hard to call. Germline CDR1 WSHSY, CDR2 SAAADI. V gave up 5 bases and J gave up 4 bases, with 5 bases separating them. The CDR3 sequence is 12 residues long. CDR3 bases: TGCGCCAGCAGTCAGGTCACCGGGGAGCTGTTTTTT. It translates to CASSQVTGELFF.

The J gene is TRBJ2-7, the V gene TRBV5-1, with TRBD1 matching over 8 bases. This CDR3 comprises 14 residues. Germline-derived CDR1 and CDR2 are SGHRS and YFSETQ. V trimming: 3 bases; J trimming: 3 bases; junction bases outside the gene matches: 5. As DNA, the CDR3 is TGCGCCAGCAGCTGGACAGGGCAGGGCTACGAGCAGTACTTC. Its translation: CASSWTGQGYEQYF.

This clone was seen more than once but under ten times. The chain couples TRBV7-9 to TRBJ2-2; 8 nucleotides agree with TRBD1. Germline values: CDR1 SEHNR, CDR2 FQNEAQ (reference sequence). This CDR3 contains 16 residues. Trimming removed 5 bases from V and 1 base from J; junction bases left unmatched: 6. This CDR3 is CASSGPGQVNTGELFF. For the CDR3, the DNA is TGTGCCAGCAGCGGTCCGGGACAGGTGAACACCGGGGAGCTGTTTTTT.

The V gene is TRBV27, the J gene TRBJ1-2; no clear D. This CDR3 is built from 14 residues. Germline assignment: CDR1 MNHEY and CDR2 SMNVEV (reference sequence). V shed 5 bases and J shed 8 bases, with 18 bases lying between them. The CDR3 coding sequence is TGTGCCAGCAGTGGAGGCAATGGTCGTCGGGGCTACACCTTC. This codes for CASSGGNGRRGYTF.

The chain combines TRBV25-1 with TRBJ2-1, with 7 nucleotides matching TRBD1. The CDR3 extends over 17 amino acids. Germline CDR1 is MGHDK and CDR2 is SYGVNS. Losses at the gene ends were 0 bases for V and 8 bases for J; bases not matched to a gene: 13. CDR3 loop: CASSEYVLTGSGDEQFF. In DNA form, the CDR3 reads TGTGCCAGCAGTGAATATGTCTTGACAGGGAGTGGCGATGAGCAGTTCTTC.

The chain joins TRBV29-1 to TRBJ1-1; D is perhaps TRBD1 (6 bases). Germline assignment: CDR1 SQVTM and CDR2 ANQGSEA. V dropped 6 bases and J dropped 1 base, with 9 bases sitting between them. The CDR3 is 12 residues long. The CDR3 here is CSVSGENTEAFF. Here the CDR3 DNA reads TGCAGCGTGTCAGGGGAGAACACTGAAGCTTTCTTT.

The rearrangement links TRBV15 to TRBJ2-3, with 11 nucleotides matching TRBD2. Germline V gene data show CDR1 as LNHNV and CDR2 as YYDKDF (reference sequence). The ends lost 4 bases at V and 4 bases at J; junction bases unmatched: 4. The CDR3 runs to 15 residues. CDR3 region: CATSTSGRSSDTQYF. The CDR3 bases are TGTGCCACCAGCACTAGCGGGAGGAGCTCAGATACGCAGTATTTT.

The chain couples TRBV9 to TRBJ1-1, with D unclear. The CDR3 consists of 13 residues. With 3 bases removed from V and 7 bases from J, the gap between germline ends came to 13 bases. CDR1 is SGDLS, CDR2 YYNGEE, per germline. CDR3 amino acids: CASSATAGREAFF. CDR3 bases: TGTGCCAGCAGCGCAACAGCGGGCCGTGAAGCTTTCTTT.

The chain combines TRBV6-1 with TRBJ2-2, with D perhaps TRBD1 (5 bases). V was pared by 7 bases and J by 9 bases, with 12 bases between. The CDR3 contains 12 residues. CDR1 MNHNS and CDR2 SASEGT come from the germline V gene. The CDR3 is CASKRQGWELFF. The CDR3 coding sequence is TGTGCCAGCAAAAGGCAGGGCTGGGAGCTGTTTTTT.